This entry features one T cell receptor beta chain sequence. Its specificity is not known. This PCR relied on a set of 60 Vbeta primers and 13 Jbeta primers. TCRdb's copy holds only in-frame clones and misses some; the assay was immunoSEQ multiplex PCR. The repertoire holds around 55,000 clones, with around 78% as singletons. The CDR3 has 19 residues. Deletions cut 5 bases from V and 4 bases from J, with 27 bases between. Germline values: CDR1 SNHLY, CDR2 FYNNEI. This specimen comes from a study of cytomegalovirus exposure and HLA in healthy donors. Study-wide findings and caveats: As a later analysis showed, a missense DCLRE1C variant was linked to trimming of TCR beta V- and J-genes. Approximately 160 TCR beta chains were listed as cytomegalovirus-associated. Of the V segments, some could not be distinguished, including TRBV6-2 and TRBV6-3, and were excluded.

Unrecorded immune exposure was likely among donors, who were nominally healthy when sampled. The rearrangement links TRBV2 to TRBJ1-5; D is possibly TRBD1 (6 bases). Sequencing was done on a sample of PBMCs. The clonotype originates from a female donor in good health and CMV-seronegative. CDR3 residues: CASSLEASRAGATNQPQHF. CDR3 DNA: TGTGCCAGCAGTCTTGAGGCGAGTAGGGCGGGGGCAACGAATCAGCCCCAGCATTTT.